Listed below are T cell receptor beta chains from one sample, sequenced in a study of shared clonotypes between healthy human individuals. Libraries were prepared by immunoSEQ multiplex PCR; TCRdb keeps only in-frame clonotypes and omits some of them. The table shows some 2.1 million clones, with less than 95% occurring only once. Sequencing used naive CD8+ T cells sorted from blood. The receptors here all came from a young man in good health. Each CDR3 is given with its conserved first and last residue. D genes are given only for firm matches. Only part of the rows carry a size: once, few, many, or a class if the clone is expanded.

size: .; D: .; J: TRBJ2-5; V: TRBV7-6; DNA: TGTGCCAGCAGCTTAGTGGGAGGGGGAGGTGAGACCCAGTACTTC; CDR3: CASSLVGGGGETQYF
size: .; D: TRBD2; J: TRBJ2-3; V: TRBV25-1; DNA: TGTGCCAGCAATCTTGGGGGGGGTTTACTGGATACGCAGTATTTT; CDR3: CASNLGGGLLDTQYF
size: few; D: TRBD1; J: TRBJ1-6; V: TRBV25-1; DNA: TGTGCCATACACTGGACAGGCTGGAATTCACCCCTCCACTTT; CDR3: CAIHWTGWNSPLHF
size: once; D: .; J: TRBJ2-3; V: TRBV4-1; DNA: TGCGCCAGCAGCCAGGACAGAGGGCTCACAGATACGCAGTATTTT; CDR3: CASSQDRGLTDTQYF
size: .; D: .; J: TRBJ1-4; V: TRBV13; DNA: TGTGCCAGCAGCTTGGTTAATGAAAAACTGTTTTTT; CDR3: CASSLVNEKLFF
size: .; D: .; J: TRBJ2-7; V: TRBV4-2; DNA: TGTGCCAGCAGCCAATCTTTACTAGCTGGGTACGAGCAGTACTTC; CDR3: CASSQSLLAGYEQYF
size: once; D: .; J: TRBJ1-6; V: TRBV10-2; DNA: TGCGCCAGCAGTGATCCCGCAGGACCCCACCCAAATTCACCCCTCCACTTT; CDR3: CASSDPAGPHPNSPLHF
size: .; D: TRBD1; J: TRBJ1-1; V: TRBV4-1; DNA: TGCGCCAGCAGCCAAATAGGACAGGGGCCTGTTAGGGGAGCTTTCTTT; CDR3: CASSQIGQGPVRGAFF
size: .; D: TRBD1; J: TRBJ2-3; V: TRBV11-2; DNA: TGTGCCAGCAGATACTCAGGGGGCTTCACAGATACGCAGTATTTT; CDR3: CASRYSGGFTDTQYF
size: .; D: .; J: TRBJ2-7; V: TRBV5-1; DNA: TGCGCCAGCAGCTTGGCCCAGGGGCTGGAGCAGTACTTC; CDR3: CASSLAQGLEQYF
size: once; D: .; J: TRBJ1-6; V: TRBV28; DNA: TGTGCCAGCAGTTTTAGAGAGGGTTCACCCCTCCACTTC; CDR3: CASSFREGSPLHF
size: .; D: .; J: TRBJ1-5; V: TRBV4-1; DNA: TGCGCCAGCAGCCAAGTTCAGGGTCAGCCCCAGCATTTT; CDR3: CASSQVQGQPQHF
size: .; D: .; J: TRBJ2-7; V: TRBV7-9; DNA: TGTGCCAGCAGCCCACGGACGGCCTCCTACGAGCAGTACTTC; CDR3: CASSPRTASYEQYF
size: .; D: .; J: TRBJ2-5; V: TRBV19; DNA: TGTGCCAGTAGTATAAGGACCGGGACACAACATCACCAAGAGACCCAGTACTTC; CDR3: CASSIRTGTQHHQETQYF
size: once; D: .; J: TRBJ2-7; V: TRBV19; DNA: TGTGCCAGTAGTATAGGGGGATCAGGCTACGAGCAGTACTTC; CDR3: CASSIGGSGYEQYF
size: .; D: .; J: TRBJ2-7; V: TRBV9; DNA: TGTGCCAGCAGCGTAGAAGGGAAATCCTACGAGCAGTACTTC; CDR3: CASSVEGKSYEQYF
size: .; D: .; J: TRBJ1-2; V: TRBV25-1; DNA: TGTGCCAGCAGTGAATGGGAAGGGGTGACCTATGGCTACACCTTC; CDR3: CASSEWEGVTYGYTF
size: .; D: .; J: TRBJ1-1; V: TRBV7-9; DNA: TGTGCCAGCAGCTTAGTGGCTGTGAACACTGAAGCTTTCTTT; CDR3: CASSLVAVNTEAFF
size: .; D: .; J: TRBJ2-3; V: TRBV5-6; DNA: TGTGCCAGCAGCATAGGTCCAGATACGCAGTATTTT; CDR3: CASSIGPDTQYF
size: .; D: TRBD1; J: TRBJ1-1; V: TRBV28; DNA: TGTGCCAGCAGCCACAGGGGGCTGGGCACTGAAGCTTTCTTT; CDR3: CASSHRGLGTEAFF
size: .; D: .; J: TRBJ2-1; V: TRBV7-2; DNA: TGTGCCAGCAGCTTAGCTCCGGGAGCCAATGAGCAGTTCTTC; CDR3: CASSLAPGANEQFF
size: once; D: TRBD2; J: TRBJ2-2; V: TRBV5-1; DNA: TGCGCCAGCAGCCCAAGGCTAGCGGGAGGGCCAAACACCGGGGAGCTGTTTTTT; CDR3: CASSPRLAGGPNTGELFF
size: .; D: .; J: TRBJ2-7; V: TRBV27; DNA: TGTGCCAGCAGTTACGGCGCATTGGGAGACTCCTACGAGCAGTACTTC; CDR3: CASSYGALGDSYEQYF
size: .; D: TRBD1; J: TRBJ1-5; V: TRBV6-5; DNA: TGTGCCATCGGACAGGGCCGTCAGCCCCAGCATTTT; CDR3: CAIGQGRQPQHF
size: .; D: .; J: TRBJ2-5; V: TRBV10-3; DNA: TGTGCCATCAGTGAGGGAAGCGAGACCCAGTACTTC; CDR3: CAISEGSETQYF
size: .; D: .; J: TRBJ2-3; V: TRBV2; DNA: TGTGCCAGCAGTGATAGCGGACCGACAGATACGCAGTATTTT; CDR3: CASSDSGPTDTQYF
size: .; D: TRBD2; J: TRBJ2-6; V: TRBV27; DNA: TGTGCCAGCAGCCTAGCGGGAGGAGGGGCCAACGTCCTGACTTTC; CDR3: CASSLAGGGANVLTF
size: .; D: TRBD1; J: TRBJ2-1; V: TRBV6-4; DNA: TGTGCCAGCAGGGACAGGGCGAATGAGCAGTTCTTC; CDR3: CASRDRANEQFF
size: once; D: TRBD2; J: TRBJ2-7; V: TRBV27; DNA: TGTGCCAGCAGTTTATCCAGCGGGGGATACGAGCAGTACTTC; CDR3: CASSLSSGGYEQYF
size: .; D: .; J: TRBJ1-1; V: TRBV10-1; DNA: TGCGCCAGCAGTGAGTTTCCCGGGACTGAAGCTTTCTTT; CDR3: CASSEFPGTEAFF
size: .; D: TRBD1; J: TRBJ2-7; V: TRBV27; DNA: TGTGCCAGCAGTTTGGGGCAGGGGGCGTGGGGCTCCTACGAGCAGTACTTC; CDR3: CASSLGQGAWGSYEQYF
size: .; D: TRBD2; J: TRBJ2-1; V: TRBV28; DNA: TGTGCCAGCAGTTTTAGCGGGGGGCACACCTCGAGCTCCTACAATGAGCAGTTCTTC; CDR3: CASSFSGGHTSSSYNEQFF
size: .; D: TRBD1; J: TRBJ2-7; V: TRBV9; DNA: TGTGCCAGCAGCCCGGACAGGGGCTACTACGAGCAGTACTTC; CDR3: CASSPDRGYYEQYF
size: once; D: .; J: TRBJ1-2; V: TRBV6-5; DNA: TGTGCCAGCACCCCTACCACGGAGACCAACTATGGCTACACCTTC; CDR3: CASTPTTETNYGYTF
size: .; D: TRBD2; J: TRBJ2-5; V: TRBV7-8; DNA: TGTGCCAGCACCTTAATCGGGGGGGCTAGGGGAGAGACCCAGTACTTC; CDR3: CASTLIGGARGETQYF
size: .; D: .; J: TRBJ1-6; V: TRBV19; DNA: TGTGCCAGTAGTATGGGGGCCGGTTCCCCCCTCCACTTT; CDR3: CASSMGAGSPLHF
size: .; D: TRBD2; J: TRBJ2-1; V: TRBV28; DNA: TGTGCCAGCTTAGCGGGGGGGGAAAACCATGAGCAGTTCTTC; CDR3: CASLAGGENHEQFF
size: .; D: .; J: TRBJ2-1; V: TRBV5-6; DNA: TGTGCCAGCAGCCCAGGCTACAATGAGCAGTTCTTC; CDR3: CASSPGYNEQFF
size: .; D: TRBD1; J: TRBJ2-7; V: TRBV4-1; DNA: TGCGCCAGCAGCCAAGATCATGGACAGGGGGAGGAGAAGTACTTC; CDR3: CASSQDHGQGEEKYF
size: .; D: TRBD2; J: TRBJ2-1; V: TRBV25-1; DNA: TGTGCCAGCAGTGAAAGGCGGGAGGTGTCCTACAATGAGCAGTTCTTC; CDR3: CASSERREVSYNEQFF
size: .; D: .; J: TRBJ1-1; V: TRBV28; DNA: TGTGCCAGCAGAGAAAATTGGACTGAAGCTTTCTTT; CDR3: CASRENWTEAFF
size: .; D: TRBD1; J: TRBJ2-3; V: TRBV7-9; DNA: TGTGCCAGCAGCTCGACCGGGCAACAGGGGGCTATCACAGATACGCAGTATTTT; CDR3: CASSSTGQQGAITDTQYF
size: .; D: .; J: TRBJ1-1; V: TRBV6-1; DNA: TGTGCCAGCAGTGAAGGGACGGCCTTGATGAACACTGAAGCTTTCTTT; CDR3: CASSEGTALMNTEAFF
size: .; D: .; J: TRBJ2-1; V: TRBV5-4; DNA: TGTGCCAGCAGCCGGGACTCCAACTCCTACAATGAGCAGTTCTTC; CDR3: CASSRDSNSYNEQFF
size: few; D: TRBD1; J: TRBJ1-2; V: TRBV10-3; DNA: TGTGCCATCATGGAGACAGGGGATGGCTACACCTTC; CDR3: CAIMETGDGYTF
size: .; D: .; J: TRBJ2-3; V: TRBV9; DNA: TGTGCCAGCAGCGTAGCGGGGGTACCCACAGATACGCAGTATTTT; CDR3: CASSVAGVPTDTQYF